These 17 T cell receptor beta chains were all obtained from the same sample, sequenced in a study of blood T cell repertoires in COVID-19 (dated by TCRdb to 2020 to 2022). Library preparation employed the immunoSEQ multiplex PCR assay. TCRdb stores this immuneACCESS table with in-frame sequences only. Part of the clones is absent; in the studies checked, under half of the shortfall reflects unresolved V genes, and no reason is known for the rest. In this sample the table shows about 310,000 clones, approximately 86% of which occur a single time. The ten largest clonotypes hold about 2% of the sample. What was sequenced was peripheral blood. All receptors come from a man between 18 and 29 years old with active or convalescent COVID-19.

J is TRBJ1-1 and V is TRBV27; unclear D gene. The CDR3 extends over 14 amino acids. V dropped 0 bases and J dropped 3 bases, with 8 bases sitting between them. Germline assignment: CDR1 MNHEY and CDR2 SMNVEV (reference sequence). This CDR3 reads CASSLSFRDTEAFF. The DNA of the CDR3 is TGTGCCAGCAGTTTATCGTTTCGGGACACTGAAGCTTTCTTT.

This clone was picked up one time. The V call is TRBV7-8, the J call TRBJ2-7; TRBD1 agrees at 7 bases. The trim removed 4 bases at V and 2 bases at J, leaving 8 bases unmatched. CDR3 length equals 15 residues. Germline V CDR1 and CDR2: SGHVS, FQNEAQ. The CDR3 DNA sequence: TGTGCCAGCAGCTCCTGGGGCCAGGGGGCCTACGAGCAGTACTTC. It is translated as CASSSWGQGAYEQYF.

The chain couples TRBV28 to TRBJ2-6; 7 nucleotides match TRBD1. CDR1 is MDHEN, CDR2 SYDVKM, per germline. The CDR3 is 17 amino acids. With V trimmed by 6 bases and J by 0 bases, 8 bases remained unmatched. In DNA, the CDR3 is TGTGCCAGCAGGTCGACAGGGCTTAGCTCTGGGGCCAACGTCCTGACTTTC. Its translation: CASRSTGLSSGANVLTF.

Here the CDR3 reads CASSARQGEQANTGELFF. The CDR3 DNA is TGTGCCAGCAGCGCTCGACAGGGGGAACAGGCGAACACCGGGGAGCTGTTTTTT. This chain links TRBV9 with TRBJ2-2; 9 bases fit TRBD1. The CDR3 extends over 18 amino acids. Germline V gene lookup returns CDR1 SGDLS and CDR2 YYNGEE. V was clipped by 3 bases and J by 0 bases; unmatched bases: 9.

The gene calls are TRBV11-2 and TRBJ1-2; D is undetermined. CDR1 is SGHAT, CDR2 FQNNGV, per germline. Trimming took 0 bases from V and 6 from J, leaving 14 bases between them. The CDR3 length is 15 residues. This chain's CDR3 is CASSLERASDDGYTF. The CDR3 DNA follows: TGTGCCAGCAGCTTAGAGAGGGCGTCGGATGATGGCTACACCTTC.

Written as DNA, the CDR3 is TGCGCCAGCAAGGGGACTAGCGGGGGACCTTACAATGAGCAGTTCTTC. Residues: CASKGTSGGPYNEQFF. This chain connects TRBV5-1 to TRBJ2-1; 14 bases match TRBD2. Germline-derived CDR1 and CDR2 are SGHRS and YFSETQ. Trimming at V came to 6 bases and at J to 4 bases, leaving 6 bases not matched to a gene. The CDR3 spans 16 residues. The full variable domain, with the rest looked up from reference TRBV5-1 and TRBJ2-1, is KAGVTQTPRYLIKTRGQQVTLSCSPISGHRSVSWYQQTPGQGLQFLFEYFSETQRNKGNFPGRFSGRQFSNSRSEMNVSTLELGDSALYLCASKGTSGGPYNEQFFGPGTRLTVL.

Regarding this clone: This sample includes further DNA sequences coding for the same CDR3. The chain joins TRBV7-9 to TRBJ1-5; TRBD1 is a possible D gene (6 bases). V lost 1 base, J lost 6 bases, and 7 bases lay in between. The CDR3 is made up of 13 amino acids. Per the germline V gene, CDR1 is SEHNR and CDR2 is FQNEAQ (reference sequence). CDR3 residues: CASSLGGGQPQHF. CDR3 bases: TGTGCCAGCAGCTTAGGAGGGGGTCAGCCCCAGCATTTT.

The chain employs TRBV7-3 and TRBJ1-1; D is ambiguous. Trimming took 6 bases from V and 3 from J, leaving 11 bases between them. CDR1 and CDR2 from the germline V gene are SGHTA and FQGTGA. The CDR3 runs to 13 residues. The CDR3: CASRLNLDTEAFF. As DNA, the CDR3 is TGTGCCAGCAGACTGAACCTGGACACTGAAGCTTTCTTT.

The chain joins TRBV6-5 to TRBJ1-3; no definite D call. The CDR3 length is 15 residues. Germline loops: CDR1 MNHEY, CDR2 SVGAGI. Trimming pared 6 bases from V and 4 bases from J, leaving 16 bases between. The CDR3 spells CASSPRHVGGNTIYF. In DNA form, the CDR3 reads TGTGCCAGCAGCCCCAGACATGTTGGCGGAAACACCATATATTTT.

This clone was recorded once. The chain couples TRBV2 to TRBJ1-1; D not certain. The CDR3 extends over 11 amino acids. V shed 8 bases and J shed 8 bases, with 12 bases lying between them. Germline V gene sequence: CDR1 SNHLY, CDR2 FYNNEI. The CDR3 reads CASGGGSEAFF. CDR3 DNA sequence: TGTGCCAGCGGCGGAGGGTCGGAAGCTTTCTTT.

The rearrangement uses TRBV6-4 and TRBJ2-2; maybe TRBD2 (5 bases). Germline CDR1 is MRHNA and CDR2 is SNTAGT. V was cut by 2 bases and J by 1 base, with 11 bases left in between. There are 16 residues in the CDR3. Here the CDR3 reads CASSDNSGLNTGELFF. CDR3 in DNA: TGTGCCAGCAGTGACAACAGCGGTTTGAACACCGGGGAGCTGTTTTTT.

V and J are TRBV7-9 and TRBJ1-1; D remains unclear. The germline V gene encodes CDR1 SEHNR and CDR2 FQNEAQ (reference sequence). The CDR3 runs to 13 residues. V was clipped by 3 bases and J by 5 bases, with 10 bases between them. The CDR3 sequence is CASSFYAGTEAFF. In nucleotides, the CDR3 is TGTGCCAGCAGCTTCTACGCAGGTACTGAAGCTTTCTTT.

This chain connects TRBV14 to TRBJ1-6; no clear D gene. The CDR3 extends over 13 amino acids. V lost 4 bases, J lost 8 bases, and 9 bases lay in between. Germline lookup yields CDR1 SGHDN and CDR2 FVKESK. The CDR3, as DNA: TGTGCCAGCAGCCCTGGAGTTTATTCACCCCTCCACTTT. This gives the protein CASSPGVYSPLHF. Looking up the rest from reference TRBV14 and TRBJ1-6 gives the full variable domain: EAGVTQFPSHSVIEKGQTVTLRCDPISGHDNLYWYRRVMGKEIKFLLHFVKESKQDESGMPNNRFLAERTGGTYSTLKVQPAELEDSGVYFCASSPGVYSPLHFGNGTRLTVT.

The chain is built from TRBV7-9 and TRBJ1-4; D is unresolved. The ends were cut back, 5 bases at V and 7 bases at J, with 11 bases in the middle. This CDR3 comprises 13 residues. The V gene's germline CDR1 is SEHNR and CDR2 FQNEAQ (reference sequence). CDR3 sequence reads: CASSTTRSEKLFF. CDR3 DNA: TGTGCCAGCAGCACTACGAGGTCTGAAAAACTGTTTTTT.

This rearrangement joins TRBV4-3 to TRBJ1-1; TRBD1 is a possible D gene (5 bases). Germline assignment: CDR1 LGHNA and CDR2 YSLEER. There are 17 residues in the CDR3. V lost 2 bases and J 5 bases, leaving 21 bases between the germline ends. CDR3 in DNA: TGCGCCAGCAGCCAACACCTGACGCCGGGGGGTGGAACTGAAGCTTTCTTT. The encoded protein is CASSQHLTPGGGTEAFF.

On this clone: The same CDR3 also results from other DNA sequences found in this sample. This chain uses TRBV27 with TRBJ1-1, with a tentative D call TRBD1 (5 bases). V dropped 3 bases and J dropped 4 bases, with 9 bases sitting between them. Germline V gives CDR1 MNHEY, CDR2 SMNVEV (reference sequence). The CDR3 spans 13 residues. The DNA of the CDR3 is TGTGCCAGCAGTTTTGGAGGGGCCACTGAAGCTTTCTTT. This encodes CASSFGGATEAFF.

This chain links TRBV4-1 with TRBJ1-1; the match to TRBD1 covers 9 bases. Germline values: CDR1 MGHRA, CDR2 YSYEKL. The CDR3 runs to 14 residues. Trimming cost V 4 bases and J 1 base; bases outside gene matches: 1. CDR3 in DNA: TGCGCCAGCAGCCGGGGACAGGGGAACACTGAAGCTTTCTTT. Protein sequence: CASSRGQGNTEAFF.